One and the same sample provided the 21 T cell receptor beta chains below, sequenced in a study of T cell repertoires in cytomegalovirus infection. These receptors have no identified antigens. Via MiXCR, TCRdb re-called the reads, giving one row per CDR3 protein. Of around 750,000 distinct CDR3 sequences listed, 32% were seen once; the top ten hold 9.5% to 15%. The starting material was cultured CD8+ T cells from PBMCs, obtained from culture after CMV antigen stimulation. These TCRs come from a human donor in good health (CMV status not recorded). Some clones in this sample may be carry-over from other donors' samples.

The chain uses TRBV6-2 or TRBV6-3 and TRBJ1-1, with D perhaps TRBD1 (5 bases). Deletions cut 3 bases from V and 2 bases from J, with 13 bases between. The CDR3 is 15 residues long. Germline lookup yields CDR1 MNHEY and CDR2 SVGEGT. CDR3 coding DNA: TGTGCCAGCAGTTATTTCGACAGACTCAACACTGAAGCTTTCTTT. Translated: CASSYFDRLNTEAFF.

DNA of the CDR3: TGTGCCAGCAGTTTAAAGGGACTAGCAAGCGCAGATACGCAGTATTTT. It codes for CASSLKGLASADTQYF. The chain uses TRBV12-3 or TRBV12-4 and TRBJ2-3; TRBD2 agrees at 9 bases. J gave up 4 bases and V 2 bases, and 7 bases lay outside the gene matches. The CDR3 has 16 residues.

V gene TRBV15 combines with J gene TRBJ1-2; 7 bases are a match to TRBD1. With V trimmed by 8 bases and J by 0 bases, 9 bases remained unmatched. In germline, CDR1 is LNHNV, CDR2 YYDKDF (reference sequence). This CDR3 comprises 15 residues. The CDR3 spells CATSMGTATNYGYTF. Written as DNA, the CDR3 is TGTGCCACCTCAATGGGGACAGCGACTAACTATGGCTACACCTTC.

This clonotype was seen a few times. The rearrangement joins TRBV7-8 to TRBJ2-3, with D perhaps TRBD2 (7 bases). This CDR3 region has 17 residues. Germline CDR1 is SGHVS and CDR2 is FQNEAQ. V lost 4 bases and J 6 bases, leaving 23 bases between the germline ends. The CDR3 DNA follows: TGTGCCAGCAGCTGGAGCAGCGGGACACCCACAAGGGATACGCAGTATTTT. It translates to CASSWSSGTPTRDTQYF. The full variable domain, completed using reference TRBV7-8 and TRBJ2-3, is GAGVSQSPRYKVAKRGQDVALRCDPISGHVSLFWYQQALGQGPEFLTYFQNEAQLDKSGLPSDRFFAERPEGSVSTLKIQRTQQEDSAVYLCASSWSSGTPTRDTQYFGPGTRLTVL.

The chain recombines TRBV6-5 with TRBJ1-6; no firm D call. This CDR3 is 15 amino acids long. Germline loops: CDR1 MNHEY, CDR2 SVGAGI. The V end was cut by 6 bases, the J end by 8 bases, with 17 bases between. CDR3 sequence (DNA): TGTGCCAGCAGACGGAACCCGCTGAGAGATTCACCCCTCCACTTT. Residues: CASRRNPLRDSPLHF.

The chain employs TRBV5-5 and TRBJ1-1; D may be TRBD1 (5 bases). This CDR3 has 14 amino acids. With 7 bases removed from V and 1 base from J, the gap between germline ends came to 14 bases. Germline V gene lookup returns CDR1 SGHKS and CDR2 YYEKEE (reference sequence). The CDR3 nucleotides read TGTGCCAGCGGGCGGGGAGGGGAGAACACTGAAGCTTTCTTT. Its protein product is CASGRGGENTEAFF.

The V gene is TRBV10-3, the J gene TRBJ2-1; TRBD1 aligns across 7 bases. The CDR3 covers 15 residues. CDR1 is ENHRY and CDR2 is SYGVKD in the germline V gene. V trimming: 3 bases; J trimming: 2 bases; junction bases outside the gene matches: 4. CDR3 region: CAISDGTDTYNEQFF. The CDR3 DNA follows: TGTGCCATCAGTGACGGGACAGACACCTACAATGAGCAGTTCTTC.

The chain combines TRBV7-9 with TRBJ2-2, with TRBD1 matching 9 bases. The CDR3 has 15 amino acids. Trimming cost V 7 bases and J 6 bases; bases outside gene matches: 9. Germline CDR1 and CDR2: SEHNR and FQNEAQ (reference sequence). CDR3 loop: CASIAGTGWSGELFF. CDR3 bases: TGTGCCAGCATCGCCGGGACAGGGTGGTCCGGGGAGCTGTTTTTT.

This clonotype turned up a few times. The chain uses TRBV20-1 and TRBJ2-3; a possible D gene is TRBD1 (5 bases). The CDR3 is 15 residues long. The germline CDR1 and CDR2 sequences are DFQATT and SNEGSKA (reference sequence). V lost 6 bases to trimming and J lost 2 bases, with 18 bases between them. The CDR3 DNA sequence: TGCAGTGCAGTCTTCTACAGGTTTAACACAGATACGCAGTATTTT. Residues: CSAVFYRFNTDTQYF.

This clonotype was detected ten times or more. The chain carries TRBV7-9 and TRBJ1-1; TRBD1 agrees at 10 bases. The CDR3 runs to 16 residues. The V and J ends lost 5 bases and 5 bases, in that order; junction bases with no gene match: 11. In germline, CDR1 is SEHNR, CDR2 FQNEAQ (reference sequence). The CDR3 DNA reads as TGTGCCAGCAGCAAAAGACAGGGGGCGAGGAATACTGAAGCTTTCTTT. Its protein product is CASSKRQGARNTEAFF.

This chain connects TRBV12-3 or TRBV12-4 to TRBJ1-2, with 7 bases lining up with TRBD1. Losses at the gene ends were 7 bases for V and 4 bases for J; bases not matched to a gene: 3. The CDR3 runs 12 residues. DNA of the CDR3: TGTGCCAGCACGACAGGGAGCTATGGCTACACCTTC. This codes for CASTTGSYGYTF.

This chain joins TRBV28 and TRBJ2-5; TRBD2 matches at 10 bases. Germline CDR1 is MDHEN and CDR2 is SYDVKM. CDR3 length equals 16 residues. The junction had 11 bases not matched to a gene; V was cut back by 5 bases and J by 5 bases. Written as DNA, the CDR3 is TGTGCCAGCAGTCTAGCGGGGGTGGCGATTTCCGAGACCCAGTACTTC. Its protein product is CASSLAGVAISETQYF.

The V and J genes are TRBV7-9 and TRBJ2-2; D is perhaps TRBD1 or TRBD2 (5 bases each). The germline gives CDR1 SEHNR, CDR2 FQNEAQ (reference sequence). Trimming shortened V by 5 bases and J by 1 base, and 8 bases separated the two germline ends. The CDR3 is 14 amino acids. The chain's CDR3 is CASSGGRNTGELFF. The CDR3 nucleotides are TGTGCCAGCAGCGGGGGACGGAACACCGGGGAGCTGTTTTTT.

The chain recombines TRBV7-6 with TRBJ2-5; D unclear. V lost 1 base to trimming and J lost 2 bases, with 5 bases between them. CDR3 size: 13 residues. Germline CDR1 reads SGHVS; CDR2 reads FNYEAQ. This CDR3 reads CASSLDEQETQYF. CDR3 nucleotides: TGTGCCAGCAGCTTAGACGAGCAAGAGACCCAGTACTTC.

This sequence joins TRBV19 and TRBJ2-1; 8 positions match TRBD2. The CDR3 runs to 17 residues. Germline CDR1 LNHDA, CDR2 SQIVND (reference sequence). V was pared by 3 bases and J by 0 bases, with 7 bases of the junction left unmatched. The CDR3 is CASSISGGLVSYNEQFF. The CDR3 nucleotides are TGTGCCAGTAGTATCAGCGGGGGACTTGTCTCCTACAATGAGCAGTTCTTC.

The chain couples TRBV3-1 to TRBJ2-3, with 7 bases identical to TRBD1. This CDR3 spans 15 amino acids. V was clipped by 2 bases and J by 2 bases; unmatched bases: 4. CDR1 and CDR2 (germline): LGHDT, YNNKEL (reference sequence). The CDR3 loop is CASSQWDSHTDTQYF. Written as DNA, the CDR3 is TGTGCCAGCAGCCAATGGGACAGCCACACAGATACGCAGTATTTT.

The chain recombines TRBV27 with TRBJ2-7; TRBD2 matches 7 bases. J was trimmed by 1 base and V by 5 bases; bases with no gene match: 5. Per the germline V gene, CDR1 is MNHEY and CDR2 is SMNVEV (reference sequence). This CDR3 contains 14 residues. CDR3 in DNA: TGTGCCAGCAGTCCGACTAGCCGGTCCTACGAGCAGTACGTC. It is translated as CASSPTSRSYEQYV.

This chain connects TRBV7-8 to TRBJ1-5; 7 bases agree with TRBD1. V dropped 2 bases and J dropped 8; count of bases not matched to a gene: 6. The CDR3 length is 14 residues. Germline V gene data show CDR1 as SGHVS and CDR2 as FQNEAQ. The CDR3 bases are TGTGCCAGCAGCTTAAAAGGGGGCGGGGAGCCCCAGCATTTT. Protein: CASSLKGGGEPQHF. Full variable domain (rest looked up from reference TRBV7-8 and TRBJ1-5): GAGVSQSPRYKVAKRGQDVALRCDPISGHVSLFWYQQALGQGPEFLTYFQNEAQLDKSGLPSDRFFAERPEGSVSTLKIQRTQQEDSAVYLCASSLKGGGEPQHFGDGTRLSIL.

The V gene is TRBV7-6, the J gene TRBJ2-1, with 11 bases identical to TRBD1. The CDR3 loop spans 16 amino acids. V lost 7 bases to trimming and J lost 5 bases; unmatched junction nucleotides: 10. Germline values: CDR1 SGHVS, CDR2 FNYEAQ. CDR3 nucleotides: TGTGCCAGCAACTCCGCCGGGACAGGGGGGGACAATGAGCAGTTCTTC. Its translation: CASNSAGTGGDNEQFF.

This clonotype was counted ten times or more. The chain couples TRBV7-8 to TRBJ1-5, with TRBD1 identical over 9 bases. The CDR3 has 17 amino acids. CDR1 is SGHVS, CDR2 FQNEAQ, per germline. J lost 0 bases, V lost 4 bases, and 7 bases had no gene match. The CDR3 DNA reads TGTGCCAGCAGCTCCGGACAGGGGACATATAGCAATCAGCCCCAGCATTTT. Translated: CASSSGQGTYSNQPQHF.

The gene calls are TRBV28 and TRBJ2-2, with D possibly TRBD1 on 6 matching bases. This CDR3 comprises 18 residues. CDR1 MDHEN and CDR2 SYDVKM come from the germline V gene. Trimming removed 6 bases from V and 1 base from J, with 21 bases in between. CDR3 DNA sequence: TGTGCCAGCAGGGCTCGGGACACCCCTCTTCTGAACACCGGGGAGCTGTTTTTT. This gives the protein CASRARDTPLLNTGELFF.